This entry lists 4 T cell receptor beta chains sequenced from one sample in a study of blood T cell repertoires in COVID-19. The assay was immunoSEQ multiplex PCR, and TCRdb's table has in-frame clones only and misses some. There are about 91,000 clones in the sample; 70% to 90% occur only once, and approximately 5% lies in the top ten. Material for sequencing was peripheral blood. The receptor set was obtained from a man between 65 and 79 years old with acute or convalescent COVID-19.

The chain carries TRBV5-6 and TRBJ1-5; 8 bases agree with TRBD1. The V gene's germline CDR1 is SGHDT and CDR2 YYEEEE. This CDR3 is 15 amino acids long. V shed 3 bases, J shed 3 bases, and the junction held 5 bases outside the gene matches. Here the CDR3 reads CASSSRQGFNQPQHF. CDR3 bases: TGTGCCAGCAGCTCAAGACAGGGGTTCAATCAGCCCCAGCATTTT. Filled out from reference TRBV5-6 and TRBJ1-5, the complete variable domain reads DAGVTQSPTHLIKTRGQQVTLRCSPKSGHDTVSWYQQALGQGPQFIFQYYEEEERQRGNFPDRFSGHQFPNYSSELNVNALLLGDSALYLCASSSRQGFNQPQHFGDGTRLSIL.

This clone was seen a single time. V usage is TRBV24-1 and J usage is TRBJ2-2; maybe TRBD2 (6 bases). V was trimmed by 4 bases and J by 6 bases, leaving 14 bases between them. The CDR3 consists of 15 residues. The V gene's germline CDR1 is KGHDR and CDR2 SFDVKD. CDR3 in amino acids: CATSEGGLLSGELFF. CDR3 sequence (DNA): TGTGCCACCAGTGAGGGCGGACTACTCTCCGGGGAGCTGTTTTTT.

The chain combines TRBV2 with TRBJ1-2; TRBD1 matches 7 bases. V was pared by 7 bases and J by 0 bases, with 20 bases of the junction left unmatched. Germline lookup yields CDR1 SNHLY and CDR2 FYNNEI. This CDR3 comprises 19 residues. CDR3 loop: CASKGIGIQTGKANYGYTF. CDR3 DNA sequence: TGTGCCAGCAAAGGTATCGGTATCCAGACAGGGAAAGCTAACTATGGCTACACCTTC.

This clone turned up a few times. This sequence joins TRBV28 and TRBJ1-6; TRBD1 aligns across 7 bases. With 5 bases clipped from V and 0 bases from J, the junction kept 10 bases outside the gene matches. CDR3 size: 18 residues. The germline V gene encodes CDR1 MDHEN and CDR2 SYDVKM. In DNA form, the CDR3 reads TGTGCCAGCAGTAGTCCGGGACAGCTAATCTCCTATAATTCACCCCTCCACTTT. Translated: CASSSPGQLISYNSPLHF.